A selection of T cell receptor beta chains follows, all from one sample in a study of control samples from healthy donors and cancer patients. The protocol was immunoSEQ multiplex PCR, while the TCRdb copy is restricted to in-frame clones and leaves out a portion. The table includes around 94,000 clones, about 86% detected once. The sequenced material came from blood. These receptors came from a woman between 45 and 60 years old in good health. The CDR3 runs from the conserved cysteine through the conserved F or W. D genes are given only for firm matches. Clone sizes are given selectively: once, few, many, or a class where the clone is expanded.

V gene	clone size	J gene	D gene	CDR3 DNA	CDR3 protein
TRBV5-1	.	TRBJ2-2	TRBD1	TGCGCCAGCAGTCGGGGACAGGGGACCGGGGAGCTGTTTTTT	CASSRGQGTGELFF
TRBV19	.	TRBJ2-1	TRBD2	TGTGCCAGTAGTATGGGACTAGCGGCCTACAATGAGCAGTTCTTC	CASSMGLAAYNEQFF
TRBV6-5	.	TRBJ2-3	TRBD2	TGTGCCAGCAGTTACTCTAGCGGGGGAACCTCGGATACGCAGTATTTT	CASSYSSGGTSDTQYF
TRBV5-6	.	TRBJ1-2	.	TGTGCCAGCAGCTTGGGCCCTCTGAACTATGGCTACACCTTC	CASSLGPLNYGYTF
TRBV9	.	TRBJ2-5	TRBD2	TGTGCCAGCAGCGCAACGGGTAGCGGGGCCACCCGAGAGACCCAGTACTTC	CASSATGSGATRETQYF
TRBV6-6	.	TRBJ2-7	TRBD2	TGTGCCAGCAGCCCCTACGCTGCGGGAGAAACCTACGAGCAGTACTTC	CASSPYAAGETYEQYF
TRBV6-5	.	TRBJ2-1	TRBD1	TGTGCCAGCAGGAATGGACAGGGAGCCAACAATGAGCAGTTCTTC	CASRNGQGANNEQFF
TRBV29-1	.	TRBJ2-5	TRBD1	TGCAGCGTAGCGCCCGGGACAGGGGCTCCGCAAGAGACCCAGTACTTC	CSVAPGTGAPQETQYF
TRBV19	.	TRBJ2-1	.	TGTGCCAGTAGTATCGATAGCCGGTACAATGAGCAGTTCTTC	CASSIDSRYNEQFF
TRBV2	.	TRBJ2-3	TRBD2	TGTGCCAGCAGCGGAGGAATGACTAGCGGGACCCGAAGCACAGATACGCAGTATTTT	CASSGGMTSGTRSTDTQYF
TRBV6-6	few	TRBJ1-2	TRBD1	TGTGCCAGCAGTTACGGGACAGGGAACTATGGCTACACCTTC	CASSYGTGNYGYTF
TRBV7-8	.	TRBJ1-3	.	TGTGCCAGCAGCCCAGGGCCCTCTGGAAACACCATATATTTT	CASSPGPSGNTIYF
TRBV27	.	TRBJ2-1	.	TGTGCCAGCAGTTTAAGTGGGGGGGCTTGGGACAATGAGCAGTTCTTC	CASSLSGGAWDNEQFF
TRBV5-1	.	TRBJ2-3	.	TGCGCCAGCAGCTTCATAGCGGATGGGACAGATACGCAGTATTTT	CASSFIADGTDTQYF
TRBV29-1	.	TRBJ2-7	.	TGCAGGAGGGGGAACGGGTCCTACGAGCAGTACTTC	CRRGNGSYEQYF
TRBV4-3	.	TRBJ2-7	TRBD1	TGCGCCAGCAGCCAAGGGACAGGGGACGCCTACGAGCAGTACTTC	CASSQGTGDAYEQYF